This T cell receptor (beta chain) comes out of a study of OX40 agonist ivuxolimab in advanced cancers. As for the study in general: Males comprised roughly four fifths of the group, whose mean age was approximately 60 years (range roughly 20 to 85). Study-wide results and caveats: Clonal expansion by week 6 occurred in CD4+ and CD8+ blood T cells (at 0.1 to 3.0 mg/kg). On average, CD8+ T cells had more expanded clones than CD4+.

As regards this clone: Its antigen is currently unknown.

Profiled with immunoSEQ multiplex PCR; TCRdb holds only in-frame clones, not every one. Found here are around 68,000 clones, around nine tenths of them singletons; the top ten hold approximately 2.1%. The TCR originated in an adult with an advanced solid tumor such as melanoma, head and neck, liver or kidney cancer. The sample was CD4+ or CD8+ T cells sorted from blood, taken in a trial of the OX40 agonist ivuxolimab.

CDR3 coding DNA: TGCGCCAGCAGCGCGTGGGACAGCCCCGGGATAACTGAAGCTTTCTTT. Protein sequence: CASSAWDSPGITEAFF. The chain carries TRBV5-1 and TRBJ1-1; TRBD1 aligns across 7 bases. The V and J ends lost 4 bases and 5 bases, in that order; junction bases with no gene match: 14. The CDR3 covers 16 residues. In germline, CDR1 is SGHRS, CDR2 YFSETQ.